This entry lists 15 T cell receptor beta chains sequenced from one sample in a study of blood T cell repertoires in COVID-19. Only in-frame clones appear in the TCRdb table, and some are missing; sequencing was by immunoSEQ multiplex PCR. There are 240,000 or so clones in the sample; approximately 85% occur only once, and roughly 0.8% lies in the top ten. The sequenced sample was peripheral blood. These receptors were collected from a woman in her thirties with acute or convalescent COVID-19.

V gene TRBV4-3 combines with J gene TRBJ1-2; 8 nucleotides line up with TRBD1. Germline loops: CDR1 LGHNA, CDR2 YSLEER. CDR3 length: 19 residues. J lost 1 base, V lost 0 bases, and 13 bases had no gene match. The CDR3 region is CASSQDLWAGGADNYGYTF. In DNA, the CDR3 is TGCGCCAGCAGCCAAGACCTCTGGGCAGGGGGCGCGGATAACTATGGCTACACCTTC.

This clone has more than one count but fewer than ten. This chain links TRBV9 with TRBJ1-6; D possibly corresponds to TRBD1 (6 bases). The V and J ends lost 3 bases and 6 bases respectively, with 16 bases between them. The germline CDR1 and CDR2 sequences are SGDLS and YYNGEE. The CDR3 has 16 amino acids. This chain's CDR3 is CASSALDRQSNSPLHF. DNA of the CDR3: TGTGCCAGCAGCGCCCTCGACAGGCAAAGTAATTCACCCCTCCACTTT.

This clone was detected only once. The chain recombines TRBV5-1 with TRBJ2-5, with TRBD2 matching 7 bases. Per germline, CDR1 SGHRS and CDR2 YFSETQ. V trimming: 0 bases; J trimming: 2 bases; junction bases outside the gene matches: 1. The CDR3 extends over 14 amino acids. In DNA, the CDR3 is TGCGCCAGCAGCTTGGCTAGCGGTCAAGAGACCCAGTACTTC. It specifies CASSLASGQETQYF.

The chain employs TRBV1 and TRBJ2-1; the tabulated D call, TRBD1, remains unverified against the DNA. TRBV1 has pseudogene status. This CDR3 has 16 residues. CDR3 loop: CTSSQAYRATYNEQFF. The CDR3 region has the DNA TGCACCAGCAGCCAAGCGTACAGGGCCACCTACAATGAGCAGTTCTTC.

In DNA form, the CDR3 reads TGCGCCAGCAGCCAAGCTACAGGGAGTTTAGAGCAGTTCTTC. Translating gives CASSQATGSLEQFF. This chain connects TRBV4-3 to TRBJ2-1, with D maybe TRBD1 (6 bases). CDR3 length: 14 residues. Trimming left V 1 base short and J 10 bases short, with 14 bases between. Germline V lookup: CDR1 LGHNA, CDR2 YSLEER.

The chain is built from TRBV14 and TRBJ2-7; TRBD2 agrees at 10 bases. CDR1 is SGHDN and CDR2 is FVKESK in the germline V gene. CDR3 length: 16 amino acids. Unmatched junction bases numbered 10, after V lost 3 bases and J lost 5 bases. The CDR3 protein is CASSQLLAGLLNEQYF. In DNA, the CDR3 is TGTGCCAGCAGCCAGTTACTAGCGGGACTTCTGAACGAGCAGTACTTC. Supplemented by reference TRBV14 and TRBJ2-7, the full variable domain reads EAGVTQFPSHSVIEKGQTVTLRCDPISGHDNLYWYRRVMGKEIKFLLHFVKESKQDESGMPNNRFLAERTGGTYSTLKVQPAELEDSGVYFCASSQLLAGLLNEQYFGPGTRLTVT.

The V and J genes are TRBV4-3 and TRBJ2-1; 11 bases line up with TRBD2. The CDR3 totals 16 residues. After removal of 3 bases from V and 6 bases from J, the junction contained 7 bases not matched to a gene. CDR1 LGHNA and CDR2 YSLEER come from the germline V gene. CDR3 region: CASSQFSGTSGNEQFF. For the CDR3, the DNA is TGCGCCAGCAGCCAGTTTTCCGGGACTAGCGGCAATGAGCAGTTCTTC.

Concerning this clone itself: Other nucleotide sequences in the sample specify the same CDR3. This rearrangement joins TRBV19 to TRBJ2-1, with D possibly being TRBD1 (5 bases). V was shortened by 9 bases and J by 4 bases, with 7 bases between the two germline ends. This CDR3 has 11 amino acids. Germline V CDR1 and CDR2: LNHDA, SQIVND (reference sequence). Here the CDR3 DNA reads TGTGCCAGCCAGGGTTACAATGAGCAGTTCTTC. Residues: CASQGYNEQFF.

The chain combines TRBV4-3 with TRBJ2-7; 8 bases are a match to TRBD2. The length of the CDR3 is 16 residues. V shed 0 bases, J shed 2 bases, and the junction held 6 bases outside the gene matches. The germline CDR1 and CDR2 sequences are LGHNA and YSLEER. CDR3 sequence reads: CASSQESKLAAYEQYF. Written as DNA, the CDR3 is TGCGCCAGCAGCCAAGAATCAAAACTAGCGGCCTACGAGCAGTACTTC.

The chain combines TRBV5-4 with TRBJ2-1; TRBD1 aligns across 12 bases. Germline lookup yields CDR1 SGHNT and CDR2 YYREEE (reference sequence). The CDR3 has 12 amino acids. The CDR3 protein is CVGTGGAGEQFF. The DNA of the CDR3 is TGTGTCGGGACAGGGGGCGCGGGGGAGCAGTTCTTC.

CDR3 sequence reads: CASSIDLETGGYNEQFF. DNA of the CDR3: TGTGCCAGTAGTATAGATTTGGAGACAGGGGGCTACAATGAGCAGTTCTTC. The genes are TRBV19 and TRBJ2-1; TRBD1 matches at 9 bases. V was pared by 0 bases and J by 3 bases, with 6 bases of the junction left unmatched. Germline CDR1 and CDR2: LNHDA and SQIVND (reference sequence). The CDR3 has 17 amino acids. Variable domain in full (rest from reference TRBV19 and TRBJ2-1): DGGITQSPKYLFRKEGQNVTLSCEQNLNHDAMYWYRQDPGQGLRLIYYSQIVNDFQKGDIAEGYSVSREKKESFPLTVTSAQKNPTAFYLCASSIDLETGGYNEQFFGPGTRLTVL.

In regard to this clone: Germline and junction disagree at one end, which may indicate a read error. The chain joins TRBV5-1 to TRBJ1-1, with D tentatively TRBD1 (5 bases). Germline values: CDR1 SGHRS, CDR2 YFSETQ. CDR3 length equals 16 residues. The CDR3 DNA reads as TGCGCCAGCAGCTTGGCCCTTGGGGGGGGAAACACCGAAGCTTTCTTT. The encoded protein is CASSLALGGGNTEAFF.

V and J are TRBV5-1 and TRBJ2-3; TRBD2 agrees at 7 bases. This CDR3 spans 15 amino acids. J was trimmed by 3 bases and V by 4 bases; bases with no gene match: 8. Germline V gene sequence: CDR1 SGHRS, CDR2 YFSETQ. The chain's CDR3 is CASSPRSSGTDTQYF. CDR3 bases: TGCGCCAGCAGCCCGCGGAGTAGCGGGACAGATACGCAGTATTTT.

This chain uses TRBV30 with TRBJ2-4, with D tentatively TRBD1 (7 bases). Germline V gene lookup returns CDR1 GTSNPN and CDR2 SVGIG (reference sequence). CDR3 length: 13 residues. Deletions cut 6 bases from V and 7 bases from J, with 16 bases between. The CDR3 loop reads CACTRTGGNIQYF. DNA of the CDR3: TGTGCCTGCACAAGGACAGGAGGGAACATTCAGTACTTC.

The rearrangement joins TRBV13 to TRBJ1-4; the match to TRBD1 covers 7 bases. The CDR3 has 15 amino acids. Unmatched junction bases numbered 3, after V lost 0 bases and J lost 5 bases. Per germline, CDR1 PRHDT and CDR2 FYEKMQ (reference sequence). The CDR3 coding sequence is TGTGCCAGCAGCTTAGGGGTAGGGGGCAATGAAAAACTGTTTTTT. Protein: CASSLGVGGNEKLFF.